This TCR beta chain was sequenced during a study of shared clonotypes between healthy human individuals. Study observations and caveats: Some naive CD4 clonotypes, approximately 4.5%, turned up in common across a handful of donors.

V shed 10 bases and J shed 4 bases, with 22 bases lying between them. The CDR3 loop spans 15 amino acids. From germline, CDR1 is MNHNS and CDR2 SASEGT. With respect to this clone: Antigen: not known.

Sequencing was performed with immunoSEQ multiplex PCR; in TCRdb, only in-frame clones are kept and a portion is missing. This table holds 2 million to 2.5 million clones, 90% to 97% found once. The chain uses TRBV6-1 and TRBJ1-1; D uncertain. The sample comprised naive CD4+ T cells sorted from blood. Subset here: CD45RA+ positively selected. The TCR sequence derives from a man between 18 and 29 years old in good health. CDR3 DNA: TGTGCCACAACAGACAAGGGAGGTAGGGCCACTGAAGCTTTCTTT. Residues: CATTDKGGRATEAFF.